A selection of T cell receptor beta chains follows, all from one sample in a study of OX40 agonist ivuxolimab in advanced cancers. Generated by immunoSEQ multiplex PCR, the TCRdb table keeps only in-frame clones and is missing some. Among approximately 64,000 clones listed, 85% were seen once. The sample here was CD4+ or CD8+ T cells sorted from blood, taken in a trial of the OX40 agonist ivuxolimab. The receptors shown here come from an adult with an advanced solid tumor such as melanoma, head and neck, liver or kidney cancer. CDR3s include the opening cysteine and the closing phenylalanine or tryptophan. The order of the fields is V gene, J gene, clone size, D gene, CDR3 DNA, CDR3 protein. A D gene is named only where the DNA matches it firmly. Clone size is given for some rows only: seen once, a few or many times, or a class if the clone is expanded.

v_gene: TRBV28; j_gene: TRBJ2-1; abundance: -; d_gene: TRBD2; CDR3nt: TGTGCCAGCAGGTTAGCGGGAGGGCCCTCCTACAATGAGCAGTTCTTC; CDR3aa: CASRLAGGPSYNEQFF
v_gene: TRBV11-2; j_gene: TRBJ2-7; abundance: -; d_gene: -; CDR3nt: TGTGCCAGCAGCCGTTGGACCACGGAGCAGTACTTC; CDR3aa: CASSRWTTEQYF
v_gene: TRBV6-5; j_gene: TRBJ2-5; abundance: -; d_gene: -; CDR3nt: TGTGCCAGCAGTTACCAGGAGACCCAGTACTTC; CDR3aa: CASSYQETQYF
v_gene: TRBV6-4; j_gene: TRBJ2-3; abundance: few; d_gene: -; CDR3nt: TGTGCCAGCAGTGACTCAGAGGGTGGTACAGATACGCAGTATTTT; CDR3aa: CASSDSEGGTDTQYF
v_gene: TRBV18; j_gene: TRBJ2-2; abundance: -; d_gene: -; CDR3nt: TGTGCCAGCTCAACGACAGCTACGAACACCGGGGAGCTGTTTTTT; CDR3aa: CASSTTATNTGELFF
v_gene: TRBV6-5; j_gene: TRBJ2-2; abundance: -; d_gene: -; CDR3nt: TGTGCCAGCAGTTGGGGCACCGGGGAGCTGTTTTTT; CDR3aa: CASSWGTGELFF
v_gene: TRBV28; j_gene: TRBJ1-2; abundance: -; d_gene: -; CDR3nt: TGTGCCAGCAGTTCCTCTTTCGACAGACACTATGGCTACACCTTC; CDR3aa: CASSSSFDRHYGYTF
v_gene: TRBV4-1; j_gene: TRBJ2-1; abundance: once; d_gene: -; CDR3nt: TGCGCCAGCAGCTTCATCCCGACCCCGGGGGCTTACAATGAGCAGTTCTTC; CDR3aa: CASSFIPTPGAYNEQFF
v_gene: TRBV27; j_gene: TRBJ1-6; abundance: -; d_gene: -; CDR3nt: TGTGCCAGCAGTTCCAGGGGTCCCTATAATTCACCCCTCCACTTT; CDR3aa: CASSSRGPYNSPLHF
v_gene: TRBV7-8; j_gene: TRBJ2-7; abundance: -; d_gene: -; CDR3nt: TGTGCCAGCAGCCAGACCGGGACCCAGAGCTCCTACGAGCAGTACTTC; CDR3aa: CASSQTGTQSSYEQYF
v_gene: TRBV28; j_gene: TRBJ1-1; abundance: -; d_gene: TRBD1; CDR3nt: TGTGCCAGCACCTCCGGGACAGGGGTATTTCGGGATAAGGACACTGAAGCTTTCTTT; CDR3aa: CASTSGTGVFRDKDTEAFF
v_gene: TRBV28; j_gene: TRBJ2-7; abundance: -; d_gene: -; CDR3nt: TGTGCCAGCAGATTAGGGGCCAGCTCCTACGAGCAGTACTTC; CDR3aa: CASRLGASSYEQYF
v_gene: TRBV6-5; j_gene: TRBJ2-7; abundance: -; d_gene: -; CDR3nt: TGTGCCAGCATGCTGGGCTACGAGCAGTACTTC; CDR3aa: CASMLGYEQYF
v_gene: TRBV28; j_gene: TRBJ2-1; abundance: -; d_gene: TRBD1; CDR3nt: TGTGCCAGCAGTCCTGGGACAGGGCTTGAAGATGAGCAGTTCTTC; CDR3aa: CASSPGTGLEDEQFF
v_gene: TRBV11-2; j_gene: TRBJ2-1; abundance: -; d_gene: -; CDR3nt: TGTGCCAGCAGCTTAGATCTCTACCGGGTCTCCTACAATGAGCAGTTCTTC; CDR3aa: CASSLDLYRVSYNEQFF
v_gene: TRBV20-1; j_gene: TRBJ1-4; abundance: -; d_gene: -; CDR3nt: TGCAGTGCTAGAGTGAATGAAAAACTGTTTTTT; CDR3aa: CSARVNEKLFF
v_gene: TRBV5-4; j_gene: TRBJ2-1; abundance: -; d_gene: TRBD1; CDR3nt: TGTGCCAGCAGCTTGGAGACAGGGTGGGTTGGGGAGCAGTTCTTC; CDR3aa: CASSLETGWVGEQFF
v_gene: TRBV5-5; j_gene: TRBJ1-2; abundance: -; d_gene: -; CDR3nt: TGTGCCAGCAGCTTAGGACAGTCGTTCTACACCTTC; CDR3aa: CASSLGQSFYTF
v_gene: TRBV30; j_gene: TRBJ2-7; abundance: -; d_gene: TRBD2; CDR3nt: TGTGCCTGGTCTATAGGGACTAGCGCCGAGCAGTACTTC; CDR3aa: CAWSIGTSAEQYF
v_gene: TRBV5-6; j_gene: TRBJ2-7; abundance: -; d_gene: -; CDR3nt: TGTGCCAGCAGCTTGGACAGGGAGAAGTACGAGCAGTACTTC; CDR3aa: CASSLDREKYEQYF
v_gene: TRBV9; j_gene: TRBJ2-2; abundance: -; d_gene: TRBD1; CDR3nt: TGTGCCAGCAGCCGGGACAGGTCGGGCACCGGGGAGCTGTTTTTT; CDR3aa: CASSRDRSGTGELFF
v_gene: TRBV30; j_gene: TRBJ2-7; abundance: -; d_gene: TRBD1; CDR3nt: TGTGCCTGGAAACGGGACAGGAACTACGAGCAGTACTTC; CDR3aa: CAWKRDRNYEQYF
v_gene: TRBV7-8; j_gene: TRBJ2-3; abundance: -; d_gene: TRBD2; CDR3nt: TGTGCCAGCAGCTTAGTTGGTGGGAGGGCGGATACGCAGTATTTT; CDR3aa: CASSLVGGRADTQYF
v_gene: TRBV27; j_gene: TRBJ2-3; abundance: -; d_gene: TRBD2; CDR3nt: TGTGCCAGCAGCCGACTAGCGGGAGTTGAAGATACGCAGTATTTT; CDR3aa: CASSRLAGVEDTQYF
v_gene: TRBV7-3; j_gene: TRBJ2-1; abundance: -; d_gene: TRBD2; CDR3nt: TGTGCCAGCAGCTTAACCAGCGGGAGGGCCTATGAGCAGTTCTTC; CDR3aa: CASSLTSGRAYEQFF
v_gene: TRBV4-2; j_gene: TRBJ2-1; abundance: once; d_gene: TRBD2; CDR3nt: TGTGCCAGCAGCCAAGACTTGGTAGCGGGAGACAATGAGCAGTTCTTC; CDR3aa: CASSQDLVAGDNEQFF
v_gene: TRBV19; j_gene: TRBJ2-6; abundance: -; d_gene: TRBD2; CDR3nt: TGTGCCAGTACTCCGGGAGGGAATGGGGCCAACGTCCTGACTTTC; CDR3aa: CASTPGGNGANVLTF
v_gene: TRBV5-4; j_gene: TRBJ2-7; abundance: -; d_gene: TRBD1; CDR3nt: TGTGCCAGCAGCGCGGGACAGGGTGACGAGCAGTACTTC; CDR3aa: CASSAGQGDEQYF
v_gene: TRBV20-1; j_gene: TRBJ2-5; abundance: -; d_gene: -; CDR3nt: TGCAGTGCCTTCCGCGGGGTGGAGCAGTACTTC; CDR3aa: CSAFRGVEQYF
v_gene: TRBV30; j_gene: TRBJ1-2; abundance: -; d_gene: -; CDR3nt: TGTGCCTGGATGTCGGGGAAGGGTGGCTACACCTTC; CDR3aa: CAWMSGKGGYTF
v_gene: TRBV6-5; j_gene: TRBJ2-2; abundance: -; d_gene: TRBD1; CDR3nt: TGTGCCAGCAGTTACTCCGTCGGGACAGTCGGAAGGGAGCTGTTTTTT; CDR3aa: CASSYSVGTVGRELFF
v_gene: TRBV7-9; j_gene: TRBJ2-3; abundance: few; d_gene: TRBD2; CDR3nt: TGTGCCAGCAGCACCGAAGCGGGAATCACAGATACGCAGTATTTT; CDR3aa: CASSTEAGITDTQYF
v_gene: TRBV6-5; j_gene: TRBJ2-2; abundance: once; d_gene: TRBD1; CDR3nt: TGTGCCAGCAGTTACGCGGACAGGGGGAACACCGGGGAGCTGTTTTTT; CDR3aa: CASSYADRGNTGELFF
v_gene: TRBV18; j_gene: TRBJ2-5; abundance: -; d_gene: TRBD2; CDR3nt: TGTGCCAGCTCACCCACCGGGGGGGAACAAGAGACCCAGTACTTC; CDR3aa: CASSPTGGEQETQYF
v_gene: TRBV4-1; j_gene: TRBJ2-5; abundance: -; d_gene: TRBD2; CDR3nt: TGCGCCAGCAGCCAAGTACTAGCGGGAGTAAGTTCAGAGACCCAGTACTTC; CDR3aa: CASSQVLAGVSSETQYF
v_gene: TRBV6-6; j_gene: TRBJ2-5; abundance: -; d_gene: TRBD2; CDR3nt: TGTGCCAGCAGTTTAACTAGCGGGAGGGCTCGGGAGACCCAGTACTTC; CDR3aa: CASSLTSGRARETQYF
v_gene: TRBV28; j_gene: TRBJ1-1; abundance: -; d_gene: -; CDR3nt: TGTGCCAGCAGCCCCGGGGGGGAGGGGACTGAAGCTTTCTTT; CDR3aa: CASSPGGEGTEAFF
v_gene: TRBV9; j_gene: TRBJ2-7; abundance: once; d_gene: -; CDR3nt: TGTGCCAGCTCCGAGGGGGGAGGGGGCGCTTACGAGCAGTACTTC; CDR3aa: CASSEGGGGAYEQYF
v_gene: TRBV28; j_gene: TRBJ2-3; abundance: -; d_gene: -; CDR3nt: TGTGCCAGCAGGGCCCGGATCAGCACAGATACGCAGTATTTT; CDR3aa: CASRARISTDTQYF
v_gene: TRBV28; j_gene: TRBJ2-7; abundance: -; d_gene: -; CDR3nt: TGTGCCAGCAGTTCAGGAGGGGAGGACTCCTACGAGCAGTACTTC; CDR3aa: CASSSGGEDSYEQYF
v_gene: TRBV28; j_gene: TRBJ1-5; abundance: few; d_gene: -; CDR3nt: TGTGCCAGCAGTTCCCCGGACGGTGGTGCTCAGCCCCAGCATTTT; CDR3aa: CASSSPDGGAQPQHF
v_gene: TRBV7-2; j_gene: TRBJ1-2; abundance: -; d_gene: -; CDR3nt: TGTGCCAGCAGCTTAGGTGTAGGGCTCAGCTATGGCTACACCTTC; CDR3aa: CASSLGVGLSYGYTF
v_gene: TRBV16; j_gene: TRBJ2-1; abundance: -; d_gene: -; CDR3nt: TGTGCCAGCAGCCCCCGTAGAGATGAGCAGTTCTTC; CDR3aa: CASSPRRDEQFF
v_gene: TRBV4-1; j_gene: TRBJ2-7; abundance: -; d_gene: -; CDR3nt: TGCGCCAGCAGCCAAGACTTTTACGAGCAGTACTTC; CDR3aa: CASSQDFYEQYF
v_gene: TRBV6-6; j_gene: TRBJ2-7; abundance: -; d_gene: -; CDR3nt: TGTGCCAGCAGTTATGACCAGGGGTATGAGCAGTACTTC; CDR3aa: CASSYDQGYEQYF
v_gene: TRBV5-4; j_gene: TRBJ2-3; abundance: -; d_gene: -; CDR3nt: TGTGCCAGCAGCTTTGGAGGGGCGCGTGGAGATACGCAGTATTTT; CDR3aa: CASSFGGARGDTQYF
v_gene: TRBV11-2; j_gene: TRBJ2-1; abundance: few; d_gene: -; CDR3nt: TGTGCCAGCAGCTTAGCCAGAAACAATGAGCAGTTCTTC; CDR3aa: CASSLARNNEQFF
v_gene: TRBV6-5; j_gene: TRBJ2-3; abundance: -; d_gene: -; CDR3nt: TGTGCCAGCAGTTACTTAAGAGCCGGCACAGATACGCAGTATTTT; CDR3aa: CASSYLRAGTDTQYF
v_gene: TRBV18; j_gene: TRBJ2-1; abundance: -; d_gene: -; CDR3nt: TGTGCCAGCTCACGAATACAGGGATGGGACAATGAGCAGTTCTTC; CDR3aa: CASSRIQGWDNEQFF
v_gene: TRBV7-6; j_gene: TRBJ2-7; abundance: -; d_gene: -; CDR3nt: TGTGCCAGCAGCTTTGGACGGGACTCCTACGAGCAGTACTTC; CDR3aa: CASSFGRDSYEQYF
v_gene: TRBV15; j_gene: TRBJ1-1; abundance: -; d_gene: -; CDR3nt: TGTGCCACCAGCTGGGACACCGAGAGCACTGAAGCTTTCTTT; CDR3aa: CATSWDTESTEAFF
v_gene: TRBV7-2; j_gene: TRBJ2-7; abundance: -; d_gene: TRBD1; CDR3nt: TGTGCCAGCAGTCCACCTGACGGGACAGCGACCTACGAGCAGTACTTC; CDR3aa: CASSPPDGTATYEQYF
v_gene: TRBV28; j_gene: TRBJ1-5; abundance: once; d_gene: -; CDR3nt: TGTGCCAGCAGTTTATGGTCTAACGGCGAGGGCCAACAGCCCCAGCATTTT; CDR3aa: CASSLWSNGEGQQPQHF
v_gene: TRBV27; j_gene: TRBJ2-5; abundance: -; d_gene: TRBD2; CDR3nt: TGTGCCAGGCTAGCGGGAGGCGGGGAGACCCAGTACTTC; CDR3aa: CARLAGGGETQYF